This T cell receptor (beta chain) was recorded in a study of cytomegalovirus exposure and HLA in healthy donors. Study-wide results and caveats: V- and J-gene trimming of TCR beta was linked (in a later analysis) to a missense DCLRE1C variant. Fewer than 20,000 TCR beta sequences were associated with HLA alleles at 0.05 false discovery rate in a later analysis. Relative to equally common others, HLA-associated TCR beta chains showed greater clonal expansion in a later analysis.

Regarding donors, all were healthy bone marrow donors. Trimming took 2 bases from V and 6 from J; bases not matched to a gene: 3. Germline V gene lookup returns CDR1 SGHTA and CDR2 FQGTGA. The CDR3 sequence is 14 residues long. Primers for the PCR totalled 60 Vbeta and 13 Jbeta. The repertoire was sequenced with immunoSEQ multiplex PCR; TCRdb's copy has only in-frame clones and lacks some. This table has 150,000 to 200,000 clones, roughly 80% appearing once. The sample holds a few counts of this clone. Its antigen is as yet unknown. The material sequenced was PBMCs. The chain couples TRBV7-3 to TRBJ2-1; 8 bases fit TRBD2. This clonotype was obtained from a middle-aged woman in good health and CMV-seropositive. CDR3 in DNA: TGTGCCAGCAGCTTAGCGGGAGGTGTCAATGAGCAGTTCTTC. Its translation: CASSLAGGVNEQFF.